This T cell receptor (beta chain) was sequenced for a study of blood T cell repertoires in COVID-19. Across the whole study: Spain, Italy and the United States supplied samples that represented acute and convalescent COVID-19.

The CDR3 has 14 residues. Germline V gene sequence: CDR1 LNHDA, CDR2 SQIVND (reference sequence). Between the trimmed V and J ends, which lost 5 bases and 5 bases, there was a span of 15 bases. Seattle cases were enrolled at active infection and followed longitudinally. Under the authors' procedure: Using reference gene primer amplification, nucleated cell counts were estimated. Method: immunoSEQ multiplex PCR; TCRdb's copy keeps in-frame clones and lacks some. The V and J calls and clone size come from that table; D and trimming were worked out from the DNA. This sample has about 260,000 clones, with roughly 90% found just once.

The TCR sequence derives from a woman aged 30 to 39 with COVID-19, enrolled during active disease. Sequencing used peripheral blood. This chain joins TRBV19 and TRBJ1-1, with D hard to call. The CDR3 loop reads CASSQASQRTEAFF. The CDR3 DNA is TGTGCCAGTAGTCAGGCATCCCAAAGAACTGAAGCTTTCTTT.